What follows are 26 T cell receptor delta chains derived from one specimen sequenced in a study of gamma-delta T cells after stem cell transplantation. TCRdb reanalysed the RT-PCR reads via CATT. The top ten hold around 19% of the sample, which has 7,000 or so delta-chain clones, approximately 25% seen once. The sample comprised gamma-delta T cells. These receptors were collected from a human donor. It is not recorded whose cells these are; they may come from a transplant donor.

This clone has more than one count but fewer than ten. The genes are TRDV2 and TRDJ3; perhaps TRDD3 as D (6 bases). The germline CDR1 and CDR2 sequences are GEAIGNYY and EKD. This CDR3 has 22 amino acids. The V end lost 3 bases, the J end lost 0 bases, and 26 bases lay between the germline ends. This CDR3 reads CACDAIRSGGFTYSWDTRQMFF. The DNA of the CDR3 is TGTGCCTGTGACGCCATTCGTAGTGGGGGCTTCACCTACTCCTGGGACACCCGACAGATGTTTTTC.

This sequence joins TRDV2 and TRDJ3; a weak D match, TRDD3 (5 bases). This CDR3 region has 17 residues. Trimming took off 1 base at V and 0 bases at J, with 9 bases between the two ends. Germline V gene lookup returns CDR1 GEAIGNYY and CDR2 EKD. The CDR3 reads CACDTTGTSWDTRQMFF. CDR3 sequence (DNA): TGTGCCTGTGACACGACTGGTACCTCCTGGGACACCCGACAGATGTTTTTC.

With regard to this clone: A much larger clone sits a single nucleotide away, making a read error possible. The rearrangement links TRDV2 to TRDJ1; a weak D match, TRDD2 (6 bases). Germline CDR1 GEAIGNYY, CDR2 EKD. V dropped 3 bases and J dropped 4 bases, with 20 bases sitting between them. CDR3 size: 16 residues. This CDR3 reads CACDPLPPGHIDKLIF. DNA of the CDR3: TGTGCCTGTGACCCCCTTCCCCCTGGCCACATCGATAAACTCATCTTT.

This chain uses TRDV2 with TRDJ1; 11 positions match TRDD3. The V and J ends lost 0 bases and 4 bases, in that order; junction bases with no gene match: 15. This CDR3 comprises 19 residues. Germline CDR1 and CDR2: GEAIGNYY and EKD. CDR3 coding DNA: TGTGCCTGTGACACCGTTCCGTTGGGGGATACGATACACGACGATAAACTCATCTTT. This codes for CACDTVPLGDTIHDDKLIF.

This clone is labeled medium-sized. The rearrangement uses TRDV2 and TRDJ1; 9 bases fit TRDD3. Germline-derived CDR1 and CDR2 are GEAIGNYY and EKD. V lost 0 bases to trimming and J lost 2 bases; unmatched junction nucleotides: 12. The CDR3 sequence is 18 residues long. The DNA for the CDR3 is TGTGCCTGTGACACCGTAGGGCTGGGGGATGGCCCAACCGATAAACTCATCTTT. Its protein is CACDTVGLGDGPTDKLIF.

The rearrangement uses TRDV2 and TRDJ1; 10 nucleotides match TRDD3. Germline CDR1 GEAIGNYY, CDR2 EKD. The CDR3 covers 17 residues. With V trimmed by 0 bases and J by 3 bases, 9 bases remained unmatched. The CDR3 sequence is CACDTGTLGDKPDKLIF. Written as DNA, the CDR3 is TGTGCCTGTGACACCGGAACTCTGGGGGATAAACCCGATAAACTCATCTTT.

A note on this clone: Given a far larger clone just one base away, this is likely a sequencing read error. The chain joins TRDV2 to TRDJ1, with D tentatively TRDD2 (6 bases). Trimming left V 4 bases short and J 2 bases short, with 34 bases between. The CDR3 covers 21 residues. Germline V lookup: CDR1 GEAIGNYY, CDR2 EKD. CDR3 protein: CACDSLPAAGNTSRGTDKLIF. CDR3 coding DNA: TGTGCCTGTGATTCCCTTCCGGCGGCTGGGAATACCTCTAGGGGTACCGATAAACTCATCTTT.

There are a few counts of this clone. This sequence joins TRDV1 and TRDJ1; 12 nucleotides align to TRDD3. The CDR3 consists of 23 residues. The trim removed 2 bases at V and 0 bases at J, leaving 22 bases unmatched. Germline CDR1 is TSWWSYY and CDR2 is QGS. CDR3 sequence: CALGESLAGTGLGDTGYTDKLIF. The DNA of the CDR3 is TGTGCTCTTGGGGAATCCCTCGCGGGCACAGGACTGGGGGATACAGGGTACACCGATAAACTCATCTTT.

The rearrangement joins TRDV1 to TRDJ1, with TRDD3 matching 9 bases. Germline assignment: CDR1 TSWWSYY and CDR2 QGS. J lost 6 bases, V lost 0 bases, and 11 bases had no gene match. The CDR3 length is 17 residues. CDR3 in DNA: TGTGCTCTTGGGGAACTAGGGGCCTACTGGGGGACCAATAAACTCATCTTT. As protein: CALGELGAYWGTNKLIF.

There are a few counts of this clone. V usage is TRDV1 and J usage is TRDJ1, with a possible D match to TRDD3 (5 bases). V lost 2 bases to trimming and J lost 7 bases, with 11 bases between them. The CDR3 is made up of 13 amino acids. CDR1 and CDR2 from the germline V gene are TSWWSYY and QGS. Here the CDR3 DNA reads TGTGCTCTTGGGGAAATGATATACGGTAAACTCATCTTT. This sequence encodes CALGEMIYGKLIF.

CDR3 sequence: CACDRLGDRSWDTRQMFF. CDR3 bases: TGTGCCTGTGACCGACTGGGGGATAGGTCCTGGGACACCCGACAGATGTTTTTC. V and J are TRDV2 and TRDJ3; 11 nucleotides match TRDD3. The germline gives CDR1 GEAIGNYY, CDR2 EKD. This CDR3 contains 18 residues. With V trimmed by 3 bases and J by 1 base, 4 bases remained unmatched.

By share of the sample, this clone is medium-sized. V usage is TRDV2 and J usage is TRDJ4, with TRDD3 as a possible D gene (5 bases). V was clipped by 3 bases and J by 3 bases, with 22 bases between them. From germline, CDR1 is GEAIGNYY and CDR2 EKD. CDR3 length: 16 residues. Here the CDR3 reads CACDEAFGDLGGPLIF. DNA of the CDR3: TGTGCCTGTGACGAGGCTTTCGGGGACCTAGGGGGACCCCTGATCTTT.

The genes are TRDV2 and TRDJ3; 9 bases match TRDD3. The germline V gene has CDR1 GEAIGNYY and CDR2 EKD. The V and J ends lost 1 base and 0 bases, in that order; junction bases with no gene match: 6. The CDR3 is made up of 19 amino acids. This CDR3 is CACDTVWGMSSWDTRQMFF. The CDR3 nucleotides are TGTGCCTGTGACACTGTCTGGGGGATGAGCTCCTGGGACACCCGACAGATGTTTTTC.

The chain carries TRDV2 and TRDJ1, with 12 bases aligning to TRDD3. This CDR3 spans 15 amino acids. Germline-derived CDR1 and CDR2 are GEAIGNYY and EKD. V lost 3 bases to trimming and J lost 6 bases; unmatched junction nucleotides: 7. The CDR3 DNA is TGTGCCTGTGACTTCGCTGGGGGATACGATTATAAACTCATCTTT. Translated: CACDFAGGYDYKLIF.

This clone was recorded a few times. The chain joins TRDV2 to TRDJ1; TRDD3 agrees at 13 bases. The CDR3 is made up of 24 amino acids. V lost 3 bases, J lost 2 bases, and 29 bases stayed unmatched. The germline CDR1 and CDR2 sequences are GEAIGNYY and EKD. CDR3 nucleotide sequence: TGTGCCTGTGACGGGGTGAGGAGCGGTCGTACTGGGGGATACGCTGGAGTCGCTACCGATAAACTCATCTTT. Protein sequence: CACDGVRSGRTGGYAGVATDKLIF.

Points on this clone: A far larger clone is only one base removed, so a read error is likely. The CDR3 loop reads CACGGLLGPVGGKLIF. CDR3 sequence (DNA): TGTGCCTGTGGCGGCCTACTGGGCCCCGTAGGGGGTAAACTCATCTTT. The gene calls are TRDV2 and TRDJ1; D perhaps matches TRDD3 (6 bases). CDR1 is GEAIGNYY and CDR2 is EKD in the germline V gene. This CDR3 has 16 amino acids. V was cut by 5 bases and J by 7 bases, with 25 bases left in between.

As concerns this clone: With only one base between it and a far larger clone, this is likely a read error. The chain links TRDV2 to TRDJ1; D unclear. Per the germline V gene, CDR1 is GEAIGNYY and CDR2 is EKD. This CDR3 contains 21 residues. CDR3 loop: CARDSVRNAPSRSPRGDKLIF. The CDR3 nucleotides read TGTGCCCGTGACTCCGTCCGCAATGCTCCCTCTCGTTCCCCGAGGGGCGATAAACTCATCTTT.

By share, this clone counts as medium-sized. The DNA is left out, because the CDR3 cannot be placed on it with certainty; the CDR3 is given as TCRdb lists it. The genes are TRDV2 and TRDJ1; the DNA was not compared with TRDD3, the D call given in the table. From its first to its last residue, the CDR3 has 18 amino acids. Germline-derived CDR1 and CDR2 are GEAIGNYY and EKD. The CDR3 region is CACDTLNLGMGSARRLIF.

This clone is classed as medium-sized. The chain links TRDV2 to TRDJ1; 7 bases fit TRDD3. The CDR3 totals 16 residues. CDR1 GEAIGNYY and CDR2 EKD come from the germline V gene. V dropped 3 bases and J dropped 2; count of bases not matched to a gene: 11. CDR3 sequence reads: CACDEWGTRMTDKLIF. In DNA form, the CDR3 reads TGTGCCTGTGACGAGTGGGGGACAAGAATGACCGATAAACTCATCTTT.

Remarks on this clone: This may be a read error: a much more frequent sequence differs by one nucleotide. Other DNA sequences in this specimen translate into the identical CDR3. This chain links TRDV1 with TRDJ4, with TRDD3 matching over 9 bases. J was trimmed by 1 base and V by 3 bases; bases with no gene match: 24. The CDR3 covers 21 residues. Germline V gene data show CDR1 as TSWWSYY and CDR2 as QGS. The CDR3 spells CALGEYPPLRSYLGGYRPLIF. The CDR3 DNA reads as TGTGCTCTTGGGGAGTATCCCCCGTTGCGTTCCTATCTTGGGGGATACAGACCCCTGATCTTT.

Details on this clone: This may stem from a read error, because a much larger clone lies one nucleotide away. Within the sample, other DNA sequences also encode this same CDR3. The chain couples TRDV2 to TRDJ1, with 8 bases matching TRDD3. Germline loops: CDR1 GEAIGNYY, CDR2 EKD. The CDR3 extends over 16 amino acids. The DNA of the CDR3 is TGCGCCTGTGACCCCCTTTGGGGGATCTACACCGATAAACTCATCTTT. This gives the protein CACDPLWGIYTDKLIF.

The chain links TRDV2 to TRDJ1; D remains unclear. Deletions cut 1 base from V and 5 bases from J, with 28 bases between. This CDR3 is built from 19 residues. The germline gives CDR1 GEAIGNYY, CDR2 EKD. Here the CDR3 DNA reads TGTGCCTGTGACACGTTGGAGGTTCCCATAAGGCTGAGGGCGGATAAACTCATCTTT. It yields the protein CACDTLEVPIRLRADKLIF.

Sample share makes this clone medium-sized. This rearrangement joins TRDV2 to TRDJ4; D tentatively reads TRDD1 or TRDD3 (8 bases each). The CDR3 consists of 21 residues. With 3 bases removed from V and 3 bases from J, the gap between germline ends came to 37 bases. Germline V gene sequence: CDR1 GEAIGNYY, CDR2 EKD. CDR3 protein: CACDEIVEATSILGDRGPLIF. The CDR3 DNA follows: TGTGCCTGTGACGAAATAGTGGAGGCTACTTCGATATTGGGGGATCGCGGACCCCTGATCTTT.

The table lists this clone with a few counts. The V and J genes are TRDV2 and TRDJ1; TRDD3 agrees at 11 bases. Germline CDR1 is GEAIGNYY and CDR2 is EKD. Trimming cost V 1 base and J 0 bases; bases outside gene matches: 21. This CDR3 spans 22 amino acids. CDR3 in amino acids: CACDTLPDGGYATRGYTDKLIF. CDR3 DNA sequence: TGTGCCTGTGACACACTTCCTGATGGGGGATACGCAACACGCGGGTACACCGATAAACTCATCTTT.

V and J are TRDV2 and TRDJ1; 12 bases align to TRDD3. This CDR3 spans 19 amino acids. Germline values: CDR1 GEAIGNYY, CDR2 EKD. V was clipped by 2 bases and J by 0 bases; unmatched bases: 12. The CDR3 region is CACDRLGDTGPSYTDKLIF. The CDR3 DNA is TGTGCCTGTGACAGACTGGGGGATACAGGCCCTTCGTACACCGATAAACTCATCTTT.

Note on this clone: A much larger clonotype is one base distant, so this may be a read error. The V gene is TRDV2, the J gene TRDJ3, with TRDD3 matching 13 bases. Germline assignment: CDR1 GEAIGNYY and CDR2 EKD. J gave up 0 bases and V 3 bases, and 10 bases lay outside the gene matches. CDR3 size: 21 residues. CDR3 residues: CACDSALGDTPSSWDTRQMFF. CDR3 bases: TGTGCCTGTGACTCTGCACTGGGGGATACGCCGAGCTCCTGGGACACCCGACAGATGTTTTTC.